This T cell receptor beta chain derives from a study of cytomegalovirus exposure and HLA in healthy donors. This CDR3 contains 17 residues. In germline, CDR1 is MDHEN, CDR2 SYDVKM. Trimming took 5 bases from V and 0 from J; bases not matched to a gene: 10. Assay: immunoSEQ multiplex PCR; the TCRdb copy retains only in-frame clones and omits some. The data show tens of thousands of clones, 94% seen once. Sequenced material: PBMCs. This clonotype originated in a man aged 18 to 30 in good health and CMV-seropositive. The chain combines TRBV28 with TRBJ2-3; 8 bases align to TRBD2. The CDR3 DNA sequence: TGTGCCAGCAGTCCCGTCCTGACTAGCGCAAGCACAGATACGCAGTATTTT. This gives the protein CASSPVLTSASTDTQYF.